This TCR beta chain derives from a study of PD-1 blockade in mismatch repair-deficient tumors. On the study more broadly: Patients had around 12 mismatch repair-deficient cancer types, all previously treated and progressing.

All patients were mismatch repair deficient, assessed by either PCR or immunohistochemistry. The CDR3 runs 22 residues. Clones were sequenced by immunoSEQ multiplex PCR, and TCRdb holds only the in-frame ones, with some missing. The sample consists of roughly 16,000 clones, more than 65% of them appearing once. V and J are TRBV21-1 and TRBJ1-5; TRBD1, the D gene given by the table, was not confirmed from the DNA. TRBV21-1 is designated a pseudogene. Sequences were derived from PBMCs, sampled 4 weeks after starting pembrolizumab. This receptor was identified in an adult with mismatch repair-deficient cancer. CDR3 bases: TGTGCCAGCAGCAAAGTTCGCATGGGACAGGGGAGGGGGTGCTATAGCAATCAGCCCCAGCATTTT. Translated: CASSKVRMGQGRGCYSNQPQHF.